This is a list of T cell receptor beta chains from one sample in a study of T cell responses to AZD1222 COVID-19 vaccine. Only in-frame clones appear in the TCRdb table, and some are missing; sequencing was by immunoSEQ multiplex PCR. The data contain more than 150,000 clones, over 80% of them singletons. The source material was peripheral blood, sampled on day 0 of AZD1222 vaccination. These receptors originate from an adult in good health. Each CDR3 is given with its conserved first and last residue. The D gene is left open where the match is weak. Clone size is shown for a subset of rows, as once, few, many or a class of expanded clone.

J gene: TRBJ1-2; clone size: once; D gene: .; V gene: TRBV2; CDR3 protein: CASKTFYGYTF; CDR3 DNA: TGTGCCAGCAAAACTTTCTATGGCTACACCTTC
J gene: TRBJ2-3; clone size: .; D gene: .; V gene: TRBV24-1; CDR3 protein: CATSERGIWNTQYF; CDR3 DNA: TGTGCCACCAGTGAGAGAGGGATTTGGAATACGCAGTATTTT
J gene: TRBJ2-5; clone size: few; D gene: TRBD2; V gene: TRBV7-9; CDR3 protein: CASSSRRGSGGRETQYF; CDR3 DNA: TGTGCCAGCAGCTCCAGAAGGGGTAGCGGGGGTCGGGAGACCCAGTACTTC
J gene: TRBJ1-1; clone size: .; D gene: TRBD1; V gene: TRBV4-1; CDR3 protein: CASSQLTGGLTEAFF; CDR3 DNA: TGCGCCAGCAGCCAACTGACAGGGGGTCTTACTGAAGCTTTCTTT
J gene: TRBJ2-5; clone size: .; D gene: TRBD2; V gene: TRBV28; CDR3 protein: CASSPGRGSQETQYF; CDR3 DNA: TGTGCCAGCAGCCCCGGGAGGGGTTCCCAAGAGACCCAGTACTTC
J gene: TRBJ1-1; clone size: .; D gene: .; V gene: TRBV6-5; CDR3 protein: CASKLRHSANTEAFF; CDR3 DNA: TGTGCCAGCAAACTACGCCACAGCGCCAACACTGAAGCTTTCTTT
J gene: TRBJ1-3; clone size: .; D gene: .; V gene: TRBV5-4; CDR3 protein: CASSSGANTRNTIYF; CDR3 DNA: TGTGCCAGCAGCAGTGGCGCTAACACCCGAAACACCATATATTTT
J gene: TRBJ1-2; clone size: .; D gene: .; V gene: TRBV30; CDR3 protein: CAWSVFPRGGYGYTF; CDR3 DNA: TGTGCCTGGAGTGTCTTCCCCCGGGGAGGGTATGGCTACACCTTC
J gene: TRBJ1-5; clone size: .; D gene: .; V gene: TRBV18; CDR3 protein: CASSPDRNQPQHF; CDR3 DNA: TGTGCCAGCTCCCCGGACCGGAATCAGCCCCAGCATTTT
J gene: TRBJ1-5; clone size: .; D gene: TRBD1; V gene: TRBV7-9; CDR3 protein: CASSSQGAGQPQHF; CDR3 DNA: TGTGCCAGCAGCTCGCAGGGGGCTGGTCAGCCCCAGCATTTT
J gene: TRBJ1-1; clone size: once; D gene: .; V gene: TRBV7-9; CDR3 protein: CASRPSLQTLNTEAFF; CDR3 DNA: TGTGCCAGCAGACCTTCCCTACAGACTTTGAACACTGAAGCTTTCTTT
J gene: TRBJ2-3; clone size: many; D gene: .; V gene: TRBV6-4; CDR3 protein: CASSGTDTDTQYF; CDR3 DNA: TGTGCCAGCAGCGGGACTGACACAGATACGCAGTATTTT
J gene: TRBJ2-7; clone size: .; D gene: TRBD2; V gene: TRBV7-9; CDR3 protein: CASSLISGNEQYF; CDR3 DNA: TGTGCCAGCAGCTTAATTAGCGGGAACGAGCAGTACTTC
J gene: TRBJ2-1; clone size: .; D gene: TRBD1; V gene: TRBV27; CDR3 protein: CASSWGTAYNEQFF; CDR3 DNA: TGTGCCAGCAGCTGGGGGACAGCGTACAATGAGCAGTTCTTC
J gene: TRBJ2-7; clone size: .; D gene: .; V gene: TRBV7-9; CDR3 protein: CASSSLWYEQYF; CDR3 DNA: TGTGCCAGCAGCTCCCTGTGGTACGAGCAGTACTTC
J gene: TRBJ1-1; clone size: .; D gene: TRBD1; V gene: TRBV2; CDR3 protein: CASSGQGNTEAFF; CDR3 DNA: TGTGCCAGCAGTGGACAGGGGAACACTGAAGCTTTCTTT
J gene: TRBJ1-1; clone size: once; D gene: .; V gene: TRBV28; CDR3 protein: CATLNTEAFF; CDR3 DNA: TGTGCAACACTGAACACTGAAGCTTTCTTT
J gene: TRBJ2-5; clone size: .; D gene: .; V gene: TRBV28; CDR3 protein: CASSLWDSQETQYF; CDR3 DNA: TGTGCCAGCAGTTTATGGGACAGCCAAGAGACCCAGTACTTC
J gene: TRBJ2-7; clone size: .; D gene: .; V gene: TRBV27; CDR3 protein: CASSSGPFYEQYF; CDR3 DNA: TGTGCCAGCAGTTCCGGGCCTTTCTACGAGCAGTACTTC
J gene: TRBJ1-1; clone size: .; D gene: .; V gene: TRBV5-4; CDR3 protein: CASSLEGPAVGSEAFF; CDR3 DNA: TGTGCCAGCAGCTTGGAAGGCCCCGCGGTCGGCAGTGAAGCTTTCTTT
J gene: TRBJ1-2; clone size: .; D gene: .; V gene: TRBV7-9; CDR3 protein: CASSLVAQQGYTF; CDR3 DNA: TGTGCCAGCAGCTTAGTTGCCCAACAGGGCTACACCTTC
J gene: TRBJ1-1; clone size: .; D gene: .; V gene: TRBV7-9; CDR3 protein: CASSLALEAFF; CDR3 DNA: TGTGCCAGCAGCTTAGCGCTAGAAGCTTTCTTT
J gene: TRBJ2-1; clone size: .; D gene: TRBD2; V gene: TRBV3-1/TRBV3-2; CDR3 protein: CASSRLAGGNGFEQFF; CDR3 DNA: TGTGCCAGCAGCCGACTGGCGGGAGGGAACGGGTTTGAGCAGTTCTTC
J gene: TRBJ2-1; clone size: .; D gene: TRBD2; V gene: TRBV11-2; CDR3 protein: CASSPLAGGEQFF; CDR3 DNA: TGTGCCAGCAGCCCATTAGCGGGAGGTGAGCAGTTCTTC
J gene: TRBJ1-2; clone size: .; D gene: .; V gene: TRBV9; CDR3 protein: CASSAGGRTANYGYTF; CDR3 DNA: TGTGCCAGCAGCGCGGGCGGACGGACAGCTAACTATGGCTACACCTTC
J gene: TRBJ2-1; clone size: .; D gene: .; V gene: TRBV6-5; CDR3 protein: CASSYSVSNEQFF; CDR3 DNA: TGTGCCAGCAGTTACTCGGTCAGCAATGAGCAGTTCTTC
J gene: TRBJ2-1; clone size: .; D gene: .; V gene: TRBV19; CDR3 protein: CASRSGRAYNEQFF; CDR3 DNA: TGTGCCAGTAGGTCAGGGCGGGCCTACAATGAGCAGTTCTTC
J gene: TRBJ1-3; clone size: .; D gene: TRBD1; V gene: TRBV10-3; CDR3 protein: CAIRGQGNGNTIYF; CDR3 DNA: TGTGCCATCAGGGGACAGGGGAATGGAAACACCATATATTTT
J gene: TRBJ1-3; clone size: .; D gene: .; V gene: TRBV9; CDR3 protein: CASSVGTGYRGNTIYF; CDR3 DNA: TGTGCCAGCAGCGTAGGAACAGGGTATCGAGGAAACACCATATATTTT
J gene: TRBJ1-4; clone size: .; D gene: .; V gene: TRBV19; CDR3 protein: CASRIFTATNEKLFF; CDR3 DNA: TGTGCCAGTAGGATTTTTACCGCAACTAATGAAAAACTGTTTTTT
J gene: TRBJ1-1; clone size: .; D gene: .; V gene: TRBV28; CDR3 protein: CASSYYRVNTEAFF; CDR3 DNA: TGTGCCAGCAGTTACTACAGGGTGAACACTGAAGCTTTCTTT
J gene: TRBJ2-1; clone size: .; D gene: .; V gene: TRBV27; CDR3 protein: CASSLSRTYSYNEQFF; CDR3 DNA: TGTGCCAGCAGTTTATCCCGCACGTACTCCTACAATGAGCAGTTCTTC
J gene: TRBJ2-2; clone size: .; D gene: TRBD1; V gene: TRBV2; CDR3 protein: CASRPGTVNTGELFF; CDR3 DNA: TGTGCCAGCAGACCCGGGACAGTGAACACCGGGGAGCTGTTTTTT
J gene: TRBJ2-1; clone size: .; D gene: .; V gene: TRBV28; CDR3 protein: CASSPPGVYNEQFF; CDR3 DNA: TGTGCCAGCAGTCCCCCCGGCGTGTACAATGAGCAGTTCTTC
J gene: TRBJ1-2; clone size: .; D gene: .; V gene: TRBV27; CDR3 protein: CASSLSGRNLPGYTF; CDR3 DNA: TGTGCCAGCAGTTTATCCGGCCGAAATCTCCCTGGCTACACCTTC
J gene: TRBJ1-1; clone size: .; D gene: .; V gene: TRBV6-5; CDR3 protein: CASLTPFPGDTEAFF; CDR3 DNA: TGTGCCAGCCTCACGCCTTTTCCGGGGGACACTGAAGCTTTCTTT
J gene: TRBJ1-4; clone size: once; D gene: TRBD1; V gene: TRBV29-1; CDR3 protein: CSVSQQGDEKLFF; CDR3 DNA: TGCAGCGTATCTCAACAGGGGGATGAAAAACTGTTTTTT
J gene: TRBJ1-5; clone size: .; D gene: .; V gene: TRBV18; CDR3 protein: CASSPQQGHFNQPQHF; CDR3 DNA: TGTGCCAGCTCACCGCAACAGGGCCACTTCAATCAGCCCCAGCATTTT
J gene: TRBJ1-2; clone size: .; D gene: .; V gene: TRBV7-9; CDR3 protein: CASSSTGGAIGGYTF; CDR3 DNA: TGTGCCAGCAGCTCGACCGGAGGGGCGATAGGCGGCTACACCTTC
J gene: TRBJ1-2; clone size: .; D gene: TRBD1; V gene: TRBV12-3/TRBV12-4; CDR3 protein: CASSPDRGLGYTF; CDR3 DNA: TGTGCCAGCAGCCCCGACAGGGGGCTTGGCTACACCTTC
J gene: TRBJ2-1; clone size: .; D gene: TRBD2; V gene: TRBV19; CDR3 protein: CAVGEGSEQFF; CDR3 DNA: TGTGCCGTGGGGGAGGGGAGTGAGCAGTTCTTC
J gene: TRBJ1-5; clone size: .; D gene: .; V gene: TRBV18; CDR3 protein: CASSPGGSQPQHF; CDR3 DNA: TGTGCCAGCTCACCAGGGGGCTCTCAGCCCCAGCATTTT
J gene: TRBJ2-7; clone size: .; D gene: .; V gene: TRBV5-4; CDR3 protein: CASRLVQGGIPYEQYF; CDR3 DNA: TGTGCCAGCAGGCTCGTCCAAGGGGGTATCCCCTACGAGCAGTACTTC
J gene: TRBJ1-5; clone size: .; D gene: .; V gene: TRBV6-2/TRBV6-3; CDR3 protein: CASSYERIPPPQHF; CDR3 DNA: TGTGCCAGCAGTTACGAGAGGATTCCCCCGCCCCAGCATTTT
J gene: TRBJ2-1; clone size: .; D gene: .; V gene: TRBV6-5; CDR3 protein: CASSLGGRQFF; CDR3 DNA: TGTGCCAGCAGCCTAGGAGGACGACAGTTCTTC
J gene: TRBJ1-4; clone size: .; D gene: .; V gene: TRBV7-9; CDR3 protein: CASSLVTEEKLFF; CDR3 DNA: TGTGCCAGCAGCTTAGTGACCGAAGAAAAACTGTTTTTT
J gene: TRBJ1-5; clone size: .; D gene: .; V gene: TRBV6-5; CDR3 protein: CASRPYGQPQHF; CDR3 DNA: TGTGCCAGCAGACCCTACGGCCAGCCCCAGCATTTT
J gene: TRBJ1-1; clone size: few; D gene: .; V gene: TRBV6-6; CDR3 protein: CASSYSRSNTEAFF; CDR3 DNA: TGTGCCAGCAGTTACAGCAGGAGTAACACTGAAGCTTTCTTT
J gene: TRBJ2-1; clone size: .; D gene: .; V gene: TRBV7-9; CDR3 protein: CASSRGNEQFF; CDR3 DNA: TGTGCCAGCAGCCGGGGCAATGAGCAGTTCTTC
J gene: TRBJ2-5; clone size: once; D gene: .; V gene: TRBV7-2; CDR3 protein: CASSLGGGGETQYF; CDR3 DNA: TGTGCCAGCAGCTTAGGAGGGGGAGGGGAGACCCAGTACTTC
J gene: TRBJ2-5; clone size: .; D gene: .; V gene: TRBV7-9; CDR3 protein: CASSSLVGFQETQYF; CDR3 DNA: TGTGCCAGCAGCTCCTTAGTAGGGTTCCAAGAGACCCAGTACTTC
J gene: TRBJ2-1; clone size: .; D gene: .; V gene: TRBV3-1/TRBV3-2; CDR3 protein: CASSQGPGSYNEQFF; CDR3 DNA: TGTGCCAGCAGCCAAGGTCCGGGATCCTACAATGAGCAGTTCTTC
J gene: TRBJ1-2; clone size: .; D gene: .; V gene: TRBV6-5; CDR3 protein: CASSSQGIVNYGYTF; CDR3 DNA: TGTGCCAGCAGTTCACAGGGAATAGTGAACTATGGCTACACCTTC
J gene: TRBJ1-2; clone size: once; D gene: .; V gene: TRBV29-1; CDR3 protein: CSVDGFYGYTF; CDR3 DNA: TGCAGCGTTGACGGTTTCTATGGCTACACCTTC
J gene: TRBJ1-1; clone size: .; D gene: TRBD1; V gene: TRBV18; CDR3 protein: CASSPYRRDRNTEAFF; CDR3 DNA: TGTGCCAGCTCACCGTATCGCCGGGACAGGAACACTGAAGCTTTCTTT
J gene: TRBJ1-5; clone size: .; D gene: .; V gene: TRBV2; CDR3 protein: CASSSEGQPQHF; CDR3 DNA: TGTGCCAGCTCCTCGGAGGGTCAGCCCCAGCATTTT
J gene: TRBJ2-2; clone size: .; D gene: .; V gene: TRBV27; CDR3 protein: CASTSQNTGELFF; CDR3 DNA: TGTGCCAGCACCTCTCAAAACACCGGGGAGCTGTTTTTT
J gene: TRBJ2-1; clone size: .; D gene: .; V gene: TRBV14; CDR3 protein: CASSPLQGAFDEQFF; CDR3 DNA: TGTGCCAGCAGCCCGCTACAGGGTGCGTTTGATGAGCAGTTCTTC
J gene: TRBJ1-6; clone size: .; D gene: .; V gene: TRBV4-1; CDR3 protein: CASSHLDLVSYNSPLHF; CDR3 DNA: TGCGCCAGCAGCCACCTCGACCTGGTTTCCTATAATTCACCCCTCCACTTT